The clone carrying this T cell receptor beta chain appeared a few times. The data were taken from a study of human T cells and chemical hapten exposure. Study processing details: A per-sample median of about 96,000 TCRs was observed, with counts ranging from about 23,224 to 690,600. MiXCR, run by TCRdb on the RACE reads, gives a single entry per CDR3 protein. The V and J calls come from TCRdb's annotation, not from the publication. The data hold 330,000 or so distinct CDR3 sequences, with about 6.3% observed a single time. Time point here: patch test 2, 6 weeks after DPC sensitization. Described treatment: therapeutic diphenylcyclopropenone sensitization with weekly scalp DPC. The drawing of blood occurred before each patch test was applied. The authors' total RNA extraction used unfractionated whole blood. From germline, CDR1 is KGHSH and CDR2 LQKENI. With 3 bases removed from V and 4 bases from J, the gap between germline ends came to 11 bases. CDR3 size: 14 residues.

This specimen consisted of whole blood, obtained in connection with sensitization to the hapten diphenylcyclopropenone (DPC). The source is a woman aged 18-35 years with alopecia areata. Some clones in this sample may be carry-over from other donors' samples. V gene TRBV18 combines with J gene TRBJ2-3, with D unresolved. The CDR3 loop reads CASSPDSSADTQYF. The CDR3 region has the DNA TGTGCCAGCTCACCCGACTCCTCTGCAGATACGCAGTATTTT. The entire variable domain, with the rest obtained from reference TRBV18 and TRBJ2-3, is as follows: NAGVMQNPRHLVRRRGQEARLRCSPMKGHSHVYWYRQLPEEGLKFMVYLQKENIIDESGMPKERFSAEFPKEGPSILRIQQVVRGDSAAYFCASSPDSSADTQYFGPGTRLTVL.